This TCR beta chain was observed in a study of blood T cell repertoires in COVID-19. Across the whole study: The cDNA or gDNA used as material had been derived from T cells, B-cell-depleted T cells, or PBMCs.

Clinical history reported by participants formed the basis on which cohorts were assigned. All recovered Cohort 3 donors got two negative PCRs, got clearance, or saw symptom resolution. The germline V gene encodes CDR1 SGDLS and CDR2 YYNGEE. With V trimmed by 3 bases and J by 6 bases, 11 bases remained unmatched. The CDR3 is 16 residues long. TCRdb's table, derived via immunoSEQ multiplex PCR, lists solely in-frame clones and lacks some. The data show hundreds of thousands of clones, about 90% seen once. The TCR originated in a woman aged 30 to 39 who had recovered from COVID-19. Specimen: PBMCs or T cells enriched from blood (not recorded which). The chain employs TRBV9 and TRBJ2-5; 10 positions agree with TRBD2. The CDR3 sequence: CASSASASGGWKTQYF. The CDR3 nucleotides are TGTGCCAGCAGCGCGTCTGCTAGCGGGGGCTGGAAGACCCAGTACTTC.